This TCR beta chain was sequenced during a study of Graves' ophthalmopathy and Graves' hyperthyroidism. Worth noting for this clonotype: Antigen: not known.

Points from the study as a whole: Blood samples also showed most expanded thyroid clonotypes exceeding 0.001 frequency. Ophthalmopathy versus stable hyperthyroidism: 13-signature model gave around 90% sensitivity, roughly 81% specificity.

Donors with ophthalmopathy: moderate-to-severe activity, CAS ≥3, NOSPECS ≥4, duration under 3 months. For repertoire sequencing, the TCR beta CDR3 regions were amplified from RNA transcripts. The first round was an RT-PCR with HTBI primers, and the second round was a multiplex PCR. TCRdb passed the multiplex PCR reads through MiXCR, listing each CDR3 protein once. The table records roughly 220,000 distinct CDR3 sequences, around 45% of them present only once. Trimming shortened V by 1 base and J by 4 bases, and 14 bases separated the two germline ends. CDR1 SEHNR and CDR2 FQNEAQ come from the germline V gene (reference sequence). CDR3 length: 16 amino acids.

The clonotype comes from an adult man with Graves' ophthalmopathy. The sample consisted of peripheral blood. The chain uses TRBV7-9 and TRBJ1-3, with TRBD1 as a possible D gene (5 bases). CDR3 loop: CASSLEAGREGNTIYF. CDR3 sequence (DNA): TGTGCCAGCAGCTTAGAGGCTGGCAGGGAAGGAAACACCATATATTTT.